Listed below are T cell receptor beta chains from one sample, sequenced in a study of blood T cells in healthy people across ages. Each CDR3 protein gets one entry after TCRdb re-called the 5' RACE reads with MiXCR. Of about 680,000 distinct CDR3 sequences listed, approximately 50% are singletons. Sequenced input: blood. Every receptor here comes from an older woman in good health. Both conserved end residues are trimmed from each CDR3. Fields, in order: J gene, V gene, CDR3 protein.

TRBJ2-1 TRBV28 ASSQPGTGFNEQF
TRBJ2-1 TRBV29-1 SVVIQGVDEQF
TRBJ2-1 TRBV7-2 ASSKYRDLHNEQF
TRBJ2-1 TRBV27 ASSYGLMYNEQF
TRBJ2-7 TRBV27 ASADRGPYEQY
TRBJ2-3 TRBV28 ASTSTGIVDTQY
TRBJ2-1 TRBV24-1 AISAGQGRSNEQF
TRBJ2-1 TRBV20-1 SARVTSGGRPLLQF
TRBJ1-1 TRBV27 ASRQPGTAMNTEAF
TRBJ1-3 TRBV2 ASSILGQNSGNTIY
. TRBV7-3 ASSANGPRGLETQY
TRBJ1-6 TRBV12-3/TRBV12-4 ASSLTTGVGSPLH
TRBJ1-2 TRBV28 ASRDRSSIGGYT
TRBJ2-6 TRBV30 AWSQGQSGANVLT
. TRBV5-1 ASSSGRGVDEQY
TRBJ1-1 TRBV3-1 ASSQAPDRGFTEAF
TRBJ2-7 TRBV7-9 ASSLDPGTNYGQY